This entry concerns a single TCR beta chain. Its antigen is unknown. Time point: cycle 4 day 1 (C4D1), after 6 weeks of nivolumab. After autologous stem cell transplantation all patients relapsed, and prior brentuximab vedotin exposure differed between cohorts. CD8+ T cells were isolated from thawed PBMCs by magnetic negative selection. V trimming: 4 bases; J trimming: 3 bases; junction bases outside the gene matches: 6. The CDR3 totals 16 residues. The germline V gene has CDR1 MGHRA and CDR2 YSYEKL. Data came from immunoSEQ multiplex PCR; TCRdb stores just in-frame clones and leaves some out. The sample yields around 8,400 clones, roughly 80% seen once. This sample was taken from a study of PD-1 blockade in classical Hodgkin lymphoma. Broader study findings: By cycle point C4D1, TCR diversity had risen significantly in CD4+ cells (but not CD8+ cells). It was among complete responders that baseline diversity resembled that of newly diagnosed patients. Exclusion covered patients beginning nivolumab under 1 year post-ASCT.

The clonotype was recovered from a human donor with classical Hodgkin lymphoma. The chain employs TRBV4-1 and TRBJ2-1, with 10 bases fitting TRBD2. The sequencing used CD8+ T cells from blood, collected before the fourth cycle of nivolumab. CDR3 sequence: CASSPDSGGFYNEQFF. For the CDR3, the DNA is TGCGCCAGCAGCCCCGATAGCGGGGGGTTCTACAATGAGCAGTTCTTC.